This T cell receptor (beta chain) came from a study of shared clonotypes between healthy human individuals. V lost 6 bases and J lost 7, with 9 bases in between. The CDR3 runs to 11 residues. Germline V gene lookup returns CDR1 DFQATT and CDR2 SNEGSKA (reference sequence). CD45RO negativity and positive selection for CCR7 defined naive CD8 cells, a population that excluded terminally differentiated effector memory CD45RA+ cells. A note on this clone: Its antigen is not identified.

Clones were read by immunoSEQ multiplex PCR, and TCRdb kept only the in-frame ones, dropping some. The sample shows under 2,000,000 clones, roughly 94% of them seen only once. The study, taken as a whole, reports: Larger estimated richness was generally seen in naive subsets than in memory subsets.

Sequenced material: naive CD8+ T cells sorted from blood. This sequence originates from a young man in good health. The gene calls are TRBV20-1 and TRBJ2-2; no firm D call. CDR3 DNA sequence: TGCAGTGCCCCCAAGGGCGGGGAGCTGTTTTTT. Protein product: CSAPKGGELFF.